The 14 T cell receptor beta chains listed next were all sequenced from one sample in a study of cytomegalovirus exposure and HLA in healthy donors. PCR used 60 Vbeta primers and 13 Jbeta primers. Using immunoSEQ multiplex PCR, the repertoire was profiled, and TCRdb retains in-frame clones only, with some absent. This table has about 140,000 clones, approximately 80% appearing once. The source material was PBMCs. These receptors all come from a man aged 40-49 years in good health and CMV-seronegative.

The rearrangement uses TRBV11-2 and TRBJ2-7; the match to TRBD2 covers 10 bases. V trimming: 4 bases; J trimming: 2 bases; junction bases outside the gene matches: 5. From germline, CDR1 is SGHAT and CDR2 FQNNGV. The CDR3 extends over 15 amino acids. This chain's CDR3 is CASSSSGGMAYEQYF. DNA of the CDR3: TGTGCCAGCAGCTCTAGCGGGGGTATGGCCTACGAGCAGTACTTC.

The chain recombines TRBV4-1 with TRBJ1-3, with a possible D match to TRBD1 (5 bases). Trimming stripped 3 bases from V and 3 bases from J, with 15 bases between. The CDR3 is made up of 16 amino acids. The germline CDR1 and CDR2 sequences are MGHRA and YSYEKL. The CDR3 DNA reads TGCGCCAGCAGCCATGTTTGGGGCACAATTGGAAACACCATATATTTT. It specifies CASSHVWGTIGNTIYF.

The rearrangement joins TRBV18 to TRBJ2-2, with D perhaps matching TRBD1 (6 bases). V lost 4 bases to trimming and J lost 3 bases, with 12 bases between them. The CDR3 has 15 residues. Germline CDR1 KGHSH, CDR2 LQKENI. The CDR3 nucleotides read TGTGCCAGCTCACAGACTGCAGGGGACACCGGGGAGCTGTTTTTT. It encodes CASSQTAGDTGELFF.

The genes are TRBV9 and TRBJ2-1, with D possibly being TRBD2 (5 bases). CDR1 and CDR2 (germline): SGDLS, YYNGEE. CDR3 length: 18 residues. V was shortened by 5 bases and J by 7 bases, with 28 bases between the two germline ends. CDR3 in DNA: TGTGCCAGCAGTGAGCCAGTCGAGGGCGGCCGCGAGTGGAATGAGCAGTTCTTC. Protein sequence: CASSEPVEGGREWNEQFF.

The J gene is TRBJ2-2, the V gene TRBV4-1; 12 bases are a match to TRBD2. Germline V CDR1 and CDR2: MGHRA, YSYEKL. The CDR3 covers 17 residues. Germline trimming cut 5 bases from V and 0 bases from J; bases unmatched to any gene: 4. The CDR3, as DNA: TGCGCCAGCAGCTTTAGACTAGCGGGGGCGAACACCGGGGAGCTGTTTTTT. This codes for CASSFRLAGANTGELFF.

V is TRBV5-5 and J is TRBJ2-7; 7 bases are a match to TRBD1. V lost 1 base and J lost 3; bases outside the gene matches: 1. This CDR3 region has 13 residues. Germline V gene lookup returns CDR1 SGHKS and CDR2 YYEKEE (reference sequence). Written as DNA, the CDR3 is TGTGCCAGCAGCTTGCACAGGGGCTACGAGCAGTACTTC. Its translation is CASSLHRGYEQYF. Together with reference TRBV5-5 and TRBJ2-7, the CDR3 gives the full variable domain: DAGVTQSPTHLIKTRGQQVTLRCSPISGHKSVSWYQQVLGQGPQFIFQYYEKEERGRGNFPDRFSARQFPNYSSELNVNALLLGDSALYLCASSLHRGYEQYFGPGTRLTVT.

In this sample, this clone turned up once. The CDR3: CASSHRQGAEGNTIYF. For the CDR3, the DNA is TGTGCCAGCAGCCACCGACAGGGGGCCGAAGGAAACACCATATATTTT. The V call is TRBV4-2, the J call TRBJ1-3; 10 bases are shared with TRBD1. This CDR3 has 16 residues. Unmatched junction bases numbered 6, after V lost 3 bases and J lost 4 bases. Germline-derived CDR1 and CDR2 are LGHNA and YNFKEQ.

The V gene is TRBV6-1, the J gene TRBJ2-1; TRBD2 agrees at 8 bases. Germline lookup yields CDR1 MNHNS and CDR2 SASEGT. The V segment lost 3 bases and the J segment 7 bases; nucleotides outside the gene matches: 5. The CDR3 covers 14 residues. DNA of the CDR3: TGTGCCAGCAGTGAGGCGGGGGGTTGGAATGAGCAGTTCTTC. Its protein product is CASSEAGGWNEQFF.

The gene calls are TRBV5-1 and TRBJ2-3, with a weak D call TRBD2 (6 bases). Germline values: CDR1 SGHRS, CDR2 YFSETQ. Trimming removed 5 bases at V and 4 bases at J, with 17 bases between. The CDR3 runs to 15 residues. The CDR3 nucleotides are TGCGCCAGCAGAAATTGGGCCGGGAGCTCAGATACGCAGTATTTT. It specifies CASRNWAGSSDTQYF.

The chain carries TRBV5-1 and TRBJ2-1; D might be TRBD1 (6 bases). Germline assignment: CDR1 SGHRS and CDR2 YFSETQ. Deletions cut 1 base from V and 4 bases from J, with 15 bases between. This CDR3 is 16 amino acids long. CDR3 loop: CASSLSSGTYYNEQFF. The CDR3 DNA follows: TGCGCCAGCAGCTTGTCATCCGGGACATATTACAATGAGCAGTTCTTC.

This sequence joins TRBV7-2 and TRBJ2-3, with 10 bases identical to TRBD1. CDR3 length: 17 amino acids. V trimming: 1 base; J trimming: 2 bases; junction bases outside the gene matches: 6. Per the germline V gene, CDR1 is SGHTA and CDR2 is FQGNSA. The CDR3 region has the DNA TGTGCCAGCAGCTTAGGGCCCGGGACAGGGGCCACAGATACGCAGTATTTT. Amino acid sequence: CASSLGPGTGATDTQYF.

J is TRBJ2-7 and V is TRBV11-1, with 11 bases identical to TRBD2. CDR3 length: 16 amino acids. Germline V lookup: CDR1 SGHAT, CDR2 FQDESV (reference sequence). V shed 4 bases, J shed 3 bases, and the junction held 8 bases outside the gene matches. The CDR3: CASSSPGTSGFYEQYF. The CDR3 DNA is TGTGCCAGCAGCTCTCCCGGGACTAGCGGATTCTACGAGCAGTACTTC.

The chain employs TRBV9 and TRBJ2-7, with 7 bases lining up with TRBD1. This CDR3 has 14 residues. Germline V gene sequence: CDR1 SGDLS, CDR2 YYNGEE. Trimming cost V 0 bases and J 7 bases; bases outside gene matches: 7. The CDR3 loop reads CASSVATGSEEQYF. DNA of the CDR3: TGTGCCAGCAGCGTAGCGACAGGGTCGGAAGAGCAGTACTTC.

The rearrangement joins TRBV28 to TRBJ1-6, with a possible D match to TRBD1 (5 bases). The V gene lost 6 bases and the J gene lost 9 bases, with 21 bases spanning the gap. The CDR3 covers 16 residues. Germline V gene data show CDR1 as MDHEN and CDR2 as SYDVKM. CDR3 amino acids: CASSLTKIRVSSPLHF. The CDR3 DNA reads as TGTGCCAGCAGCCTAACCAAGATCAGGGTTAGTTCACCCCTCCACTTT.